This T cell receptor (beta chain) was profiled in a study of regulatory T cells in long-lasting Graves disease. Sequencing libraries for TCR beta were prepared with iRepertoire HTBI primers and Arm-PCR of CDR3 regions. From the multiplex PCR reads, TCRdb called clonotypes with MiXCR, one entry per CDR3 protein. This sample has under 400,000 distinct CDR3 sequences, with around 17% found just once. Time point of the sample: newly diagnosed GD, antithyroid drugs for less than 3 months. From RNA extracted from PBMCs, the TCR library was made. Germline CDR1 KGHDR, CDR2 SFDVKD. V was clipped by 2 bases and J by 5 bases; unmatched bases: 6. This CDR3 contains 16 residues. This sample also belongs to another study, concerning T cells in Graves' hyperthyroidism and ophthalmopathy.

The chain carries TRBV24-1 and TRBJ2-2; 8 bases are shared with TRBD1. Material: peripheral blood mononuclear cells (PBMCs), obtained at new diagnosis, from a patient treated with antithyroid drugs. This receptor was taken from a man aged 35 to 55 with Graves disease. CDR3 sequence: CATSDSGQGLTGELFF. CDR3 DNA: TGTGCCACCAGTGATTCCGGACAGGGATTAACCGGGGAGCTGTTTTTT.